The 22 T cell receptor beta chains below all came from one sample that was sequenced in a study of OX40 agonist ivuxolimab in advanced cancers. The receptor library was made with the immunoSEQ multiplex PCR assay. The table comes from immuneACCESS by way of TCRdb, which keeps in-frame sequences with V and J called. Part of the clones is missing from these tables; in studies checked, under half for an unresolved V gene and the rest for unknown reasons. The sample contains tens of thousands of clones, more than 65% of them found a single time. The leading ten clones occupy about 5% of the sample. Source: CD4+ or CD8+ T cells sorted from blood, taken in a trial of the OX40 agonist ivuxolimab. The receptor source for this set is an adult with an advanced solid tumor such as melanoma, head and neck, liver or kidney cancer.

This clone appeared a single time. The chain is built from TRBV7-2 and TRBJ2-5, with a weak D call TRBD2 (5 bases). The CDR3 consists of 14 residues. V lost 2 bases and J 10 bases, leaving 17 bases between the germline ends. Germline lookup yields CDR1 SGHTA and CDR2 FQGNSA. CDR3 sequence (DNA): TGTGCCAGCAGCTTAATAGAACGACTAACTATCCAGTACTTC. Protein sequence: CASSLIERLTIQYF.

This chain connects TRBV11-2 to TRBJ2-1, with D hard to call. The V and J ends lost 0 bases and 10 bases respectively, with 7 bases between them. The CDR3 consists of 12 residues. CDR1 and CDR2 from the germline V gene are SGHAT and FQNNGV. This CDR3 reads CASSLEATEQFF. CDR3 nucleotides: TGTGCCAGCAGCTTAGAGGCGACAGAGCAGTTCTTC.

CDR3 loop: CASSLTGDLEQYF. DNA for the CDR3: TGTGCCAGCAGCCTCACAGGGGATCTCGAGCAGTACTTC. The chain joins TRBV14 to TRBJ2-7; TRBD1 matches at 7 bases. Germline V gene data show CDR1 as SGHDN and CDR2 as FVKESK. Trimming cost V 4 bases and J 6 bases; bases outside gene matches: 6. This CDR3 spans 13 amino acids.

The CDR3 loop reads CASSQRRGQDEQYF. CDR3 sequence (DNA): TGCGCCAGCAGCCAACGAAGGGGACAAGACGAGCAGTACTTC. V and J are TRBV4-3 and TRBJ2-7; D may be TRBD1 (6 bases). The CDR3 loop spans 14 amino acids. The V end lost 2 bases, the J end lost 5 bases, and 13 bases lay between the germline ends. The V gene's germline CDR1 is LGHNA and CDR2 YSLEER.

This chain joins TRBV19 and TRBJ1-1, with 7 bases that match TRBD1. CDR1 and CDR2 from the germline V gene are LNHDA and SQIVND (reference sequence). V gave up 6 bases and J gave up 4 bases; unmatched junction bases: 2. The CDR3 sequence is 12 residues long. This CDR3 reads CASSHRGTEAFF. CDR3 in DNA: TGTGCCAGTAGCCACAGGGGCACTGAAGCTTTCTTT.

V gene TRBV4-1 combines with J gene TRBJ2-5; the match to TRBD2 covers 9 bases. The CDR3 has 20 residues. Germline V gene data show CDR1 as MGHRA and CDR2 as YSYEKL. V gave up 1 base and J gave up 1 base; unmatched junction bases: 16. CDR3 sequence: CASSQGIGTSFGSSQETQYF. In DNA form, the CDR3 reads TGCGCCAGCAGCCAAGGAATCGGGACTAGCTTTGGTTCGTCCCAAGAGACCCAGTACTTC.

The V and J genes are TRBV20-1 and TRBJ2-1; no clear D. The CDR3 spans 11 residues. V lost 1 base and J 5 bases, leaving 3 bases between the germline ends. Germline values: CDR1 DFQATT, CDR2 SNEGSKA (reference sequence). The CDR3: CSARADNEQFF. The CDR3 DNA sequence: TGCAGTGCTAGAGCGGACAATGAGCAGTTCTTC.

The chain uses TRBV6-5 and TRBJ1-1; D gene unclear. The CDR3 is 16 amino acids. Germline V gene lookup returns CDR1 MNHEY and CDR2 SVGAGI. V lost 0 bases and J lost 0, with 11 bases in between. DNA of the CDR3: TGTGCCAGCAGTTACTCCTCCCCCGTGGTGAACACTGAAGCTTTCTTT. It is translated as CASSYSSPVVNTEAFF.

About this clone itself: At one of its ends the junction is not consistent with the germline gene, which may arise from a read error. The chain couples TRBV7-7 to TRBJ2-7, with D uncertain. Germline assignment: CDR1 SSHAT and CDR2 FNYEAQ (reference sequence). The CDR3 runs 13 residues. The CDR3 is CASSSSFTYEQYF. The CDR3, as DNA: TGTGCTAGCAGCTCCTCCTTCACCTACGAGCAGTACTTC.

The rearrangement uses TRBV7-9 and TRBJ2-7; TRBD2 matches 7 bases. V gave up 5 bases and J gave up 0 bases; unmatched junction bases: 4. Germline V gene lookup returns CDR1 SEHNR and CDR2 FQNEAQ (reference sequence). CDR3 length: 14 residues. The CDR3 DNA follows: TGTGCCAGCAGCCCTCTAGCGGCCTCCTACGAGCAGTACTTC. Amino acids: CASSPLAASYEQYF.

The CDR3 bases are TGTGCCAGCAGTTTATCGGGGTCTGGAGAGACCCAGTACTTC. Translating it yields CASSLSGSGETQYF. The chain combines TRBV28 with TRBJ2-5; D may be TRBD2 (5 bases). This CDR3 is built from 14 residues. CDR1 is MDHEN and CDR2 is SYDVKM in the germline V gene. Trimming took off 1 base at V and 4 bases at J, with 10 bases between the two ends.

The chain employs TRBV19 and TRBJ1-1; D is possibly TRBD1 (6 bases). Between the trimmed V and J ends, which lost 10 bases and 0 bases, there was a span of 15 bases. CDR3 length equals 14 residues. Germline loops: CDR1 LNHDA, CDR2 SQIVND (reference sequence). CDR3 DNA: TGTGCCACCAAAGGACAGTTCATGAACACTGAAGCTTTCTTT. Protein product: CATKGQFMNTEAFF. Full variable domain (outside the CDR3, taken from reference TRBV19 and TRBJ1-1): DGGITQSPKYLFRKEGQNVTLSCEQNLNHDAMYWYRQDPGQGLRLIYYSQIVNDFQKGDIAEGYSVSREKKESFPLTVTSAQKNPTAFYLCATKGQFMNTEAFFGQGTRLTVV.

This clone occurred once. The chain is built from TRBV5-1 and TRBJ2-6; either TRBD1 or TRBD2 may supply D (5 bases each). Germline CDR1 is SGHRS and CDR2 is YFSETQ. This CDR3 is 16 amino acids long. V lost 4 bases to trimming and J lost 0 bases, with 11 bases between them. The chain's CDR3 is CASSAGTNSGANVLTF. Here the CDR3 DNA reads TGCGCCAGCAGCGCCGGGACCAACTCTGGGGCCAACGTCCTGACTTTC.

The genes are TRBV5-1 and TRBJ2-3; TRBD2 agrees at 10 bases. The CDR3 contains 16 residues. In germline, CDR1 is SGHRS, CDR2 YFSETQ. Germline trimming cut 0 bases from V and 3 bases from J; bases unmatched to any gene: 4. The CDR3 DNA is TGCGCCAGCAGCTTGGCCCTAGCGGGAGAGACAGATACGCAGTATTTT. Its protein product is CASSLALAGETDTQYF.

This chain joins TRBV5-5 and TRBJ1-6; no reliable D call. V dropped 6 bases and J dropped 5 bases, with 9 bases sitting between them. The CDR3 loop spans 13 amino acids. Germline assignment: CDR1 SGHKS and CDR2 YYEKEE (reference sequence). CDR3 amino acids: CASTGGDNSPLHF. The CDR3 DNA sequence: TGTGCCAGCACTGGAGGAGATAATTCACCCCTCCACTTT.

This chain uses TRBV19 with TRBJ1-2; D may be TRBD1 (5 bases). The CDR3 runs to 14 residues. Looked up from germline, CDR1 is LNHDA and CDR2 is SQIVND (reference sequence). V was trimmed by 9 bases and J by 5 bases, leaving 19 bases between them. The CDR3 DNA is TGTGCCAGCCTACCCCCAGGGCCGGTATATGGCTACACCTTC. It yields the protein CASLPPGPVYGYTF. The variable domain in full, completed from reference TRBV19 and TRBJ1-2, reads DGGITQSPKYLFRKEGQNVTLSCEQNLNHDAMYWYRQDPGQGLRLIYYSQIVNDFQKGDIAEGYSVSREKKESFPLTVTSAQKNPTAFYLCASLPPGPVYGYTFGSGTRLTVV.

J is TRBJ2-7 and V is TRBV7-6; D remains ambiguous. Germline assignment: CDR1 SGHVS and CDR2 FNYEAQ. V was clipped by 1 base and J by 3 bases, with 19 bases between them. The CDR3 is 17 amino acids. CDR3 protein: CASSLGIPETPDYEQYF. CDR3 bases: TGTGCCAGCAGCTTAGGAATCCCAGAAACCCCTGACTACGAGCAGTACTTC. Full variable domain (outside the CDR3, taken from reference TRBV7-6 and TRBJ2-7): GAGVSQSPRYKVTKRGQDVALRCDPISGHVSLYWYRQALGQGPEFLTYFNYEAQQDKSGLPNDRFSAERPEGSISTLTIQRTEQRDSAMYRCASSLGIPETPDYEQYFGPGTRLTVT.

In its sample, this clone was seen a few times. The chain recombines TRBV11-2 with TRBJ2-1; D gene unclear. Trimming cost V 3 bases and J 10 bases, with 16 bases left between them. This CDR3 comprises 14 residues. Germline-derived CDR1 and CDR2 are SGHAT and FQNNGV. The CDR3 DNA is TGTGCCAGCAGCTTGGGCGACGGATTTGGAGAGCAGTTCTTC. Its translation is CASSLGDGFGEQFF.

The chain joins TRBV10-3 to TRBJ2-1; 8 bases align to TRBD1. Germline V gene data show CDR1 as ENHRY and CDR2 as SYGVKD. V was clipped by 3 bases and J by 7 bases; unmatched bases: 5. The CDR3 length is 14 residues. CDR3 nucleotide sequence: TGTGCCATCAGTGAAAGTCAGGGGGCAAATGAGCAGTTCTTC. Amino acids: CAISESQGANEQFF.

The chain is built from TRBV6-1 and TRBJ2-7; D may correspond to TRBD1 or TRBD2 (5 bases each). The germline V and J ends were trimmed by 8 bases and 3 bases, with 20 bases remaining between them. CDR1 is MNHNS, CDR2 SASEGT, per germline. The CDR3 consists of 15 residues. CDR3 protein: CASQTWKGPLYEQYF. CDR3 bases: TGTGCCAGCCAGACGTGGAAGGGACCCCTCTACGAGCAGTACTTC.

This clone has just a few counts. The V gene is TRBV5-4, the J gene TRBJ1-6; the D gene is possibly TRBD1 (5 bases). The V and J ends lost 4 bases and 4 bases respectively, with 21 bases between them. CDR1 and CDR2 (germline): SGHNT, YYREEE (reference sequence). The CDR3 runs 18 residues. The CDR3 DNA reads as TGTGCCAGCAGCCTGGAGGGGCCGATCCAAACTTATAATTCACCCCTCCACTTT. This gives the protein CASSLEGPIQTYNSPLHF.

CDR3: CASSSPASSDTEAFF. Here the CDR3 DNA reads TGTGCCAGCAGCTCACCGGCCAGTTCCGACACTGAAGCTTTCTTT. The chain joins TRBV5-6 to TRBJ1-1; D call uncertain. The CDR3 sequence is 15 residues long. Germline V gene lookup returns CDR1 SGHDT and CDR2 YYEEEE. The V end was cut by 3 bases, the J end by 3 bases, with 15 bases between.